This entry is about one T cell receptor (beta chain). This specimen belongs to a study of blood T cell repertoires in COVID-19. Turning to the study itself: Some COVID-19 samples were acute and others convalescent; all came from the United States, Italy and Spain.

The CDR3 has 16 residues. From germline, CDR1 is SGDLS and CDR2 YYNGEE. Trimming took 3 bases from V and 7 from J; bases not matched to a gene: 10. Profiling relied on immunoSEQ multiplex PCR, and the TCRdb table lists in-frame clones only, not all of them. The profile shows tens of thousands of clones, about 85% of them singletons. Sequenced: peripheral blood. This chain links TRBV9 with TRBJ2-1; 10 nucleotides line up with TRBD1. This sequence was found in a human donor in a cohort sampled during active COVID-19. As DNA, the CDR3 is TGTGCCAGCAGCGGATTCCGGGACAGGGGCTTGAATGAGCAGTTCTTC. Residues: CASSGFRDRGLNEQFF. The whole variable domain, filled in from reference TRBV9 and TRBJ2-1, reads DSGVTQTPKHLITATGQRVTLRCSPRSGDLSVYWYQQSLDQGLQFLIQYYNGEERAKGNILERFSAQQFPDLHSELNLSSLELGDSALYFCASSGFRDRGLNEQFFGPGTRLTVL.